This T cell receptor beta chain was found in a study of OX40 agonist ivuxolimab in advanced cancers. Trimming removed 1 base at V and 8 bases at J, with 17 bases between. Germline V gene lookup returns CDR1 MGHRA and CDR2 YSYEKL. CDR3 length equals 15 residues. Repertoires were generated with immunoSEQ multiplex PCR, while TCRdb's copy carries only in-frame clones and drops some. The sample includes 120,000 or so clones, roughly 87% seen only once; the top ten take less than 0.35%. The sequence was obtained from an adult with an advanced solid tumor such as melanoma, head and neck, liver or kidney cancer. The sequencing here drew on CD4+ or CD8+ T cells sorted from blood, taken in a trial of the OX40 agonist ivuxolimab. The V gene is TRBV4-1, the J gene TRBJ1-2, with unresolved D. CDR3 residues: CASSQVLRGVGGYTF. The CDR3 DNA is TGCGCCAGCAGCCAAGTTTTACGGGGAGTGGGGGGCTACACCTTC.